This T cell receptor (beta chain) is from a study of human T cells and chemical hapten exposure. About the study: Minor pooled library volume differences mainly drove per-sample TCR yield variation.

This clonotype occurred a few times. Its antigen is not identified. MiXCR, run by TCRdb on the RACE reads, gives a single entry per CDR3 protein. The sample carries about 380,000 distinct CDR3 sequences, about 6% recorded once. Study findings and constraints: Controls had significantly fewer large CDR3 similarity clusters than were formed by expanded TCRs.

The time point here: patch test 2, 6 weeks after DPC sensitization. Regarding treatment: therapeutic diphenylcyclopropenone sensitization with weekly scalp DPC. Ahead of each patch test application, blood was drawn. The authors' total RNA extraction used unfractionated whole blood. After removal of 4 bases from V and 1 base from J, the junction contained 8 bases not matched to a gene. The CDR3 totals 16 residues. Germline V CDR1 and CDR2: LGHDT, YNNKEL (reference sequence). This sequence joins TRBV3-1 and TRBJ2-3; 7 bases are shared with TRBD1. The sequenced sample was whole blood, obtained in connection with sensitization to the hapten diphenylcyclopropenone (DPC). The origin of this receptor is a woman aged 18-29 years with alopecia areata. Some clones in this sample may be carry-over from other donors' samples. The CDR3 sequence is CASSPLWTGGTDTQYF. CDR3 DNA sequence: TGTGCCAGCAGCCCACTTTGGACAGGTGGCACAGATACGCAGTATTTT.